The source of this TCR beta chain is a study of spatial heterogeneity in lung cancer. As for the study in general: TCR transcript abundance in tumor regions was strongly correlated with the T cell module score obtained from matched bulk RNA-seq.

Carried by each TCR cDNA molecule was a unique molecular identifier. Via MiXCR, TCRdb re-called the 5' RACE reads, giving one row per CDR3 protein. This sample has fewer than 9,000 distinct CDR3 sequences, with less than 8.5% found just once. Time point in this sample: sample taken at primary tumor resection. Researchers sequenced whole RNA taken from tumor, nontumor lung or frozen PBMC without sorting. General study points: For expanded intratumoral alpha and beta TCRs, counts tracked tumor mutation counts. The estimate shows that only about 7% of tumor T cells were covered for alpha and 12% to 15% for beta chains.

A note on this clonotype: Its cognate antigen is unknown. The size of this beta chain means little, since it is a stray read in a library made for alpha chains.

This TCR came from a female donor with early-stage non-small cell lung cancer. The material was lung tumor tissue, obtained at surgery.

CDR3 in DNA: TGTGCCAGCAGCTTTTCGTACACTGAAGCTTTCTTT. Its translation: CASSFSYTEAFF. The chain carries TRBV11-2 and TRBJ1-1; D uncertain. CDR1 and CDR2 from the germline V gene are SGHAT and FQNNGV. The CDR3 loop spans 12 amino acids. The V gene lost 3 bases and the J gene lost 3 bases, with 5 bases spanning the gap. Drawing the rest from reference TRBV11-2 and TRBJ1-1, the complete variable domain is EAGVAQSPRYKIIEKRQSVAFWCNPISGHATLYWYQQILGQGPKLLIQFQNNGVVDDSQLPKDRFSAERLKGVDSTLKIQPAKLEDSAVYLCASSFSYTEAFFGQGTRLTVV.